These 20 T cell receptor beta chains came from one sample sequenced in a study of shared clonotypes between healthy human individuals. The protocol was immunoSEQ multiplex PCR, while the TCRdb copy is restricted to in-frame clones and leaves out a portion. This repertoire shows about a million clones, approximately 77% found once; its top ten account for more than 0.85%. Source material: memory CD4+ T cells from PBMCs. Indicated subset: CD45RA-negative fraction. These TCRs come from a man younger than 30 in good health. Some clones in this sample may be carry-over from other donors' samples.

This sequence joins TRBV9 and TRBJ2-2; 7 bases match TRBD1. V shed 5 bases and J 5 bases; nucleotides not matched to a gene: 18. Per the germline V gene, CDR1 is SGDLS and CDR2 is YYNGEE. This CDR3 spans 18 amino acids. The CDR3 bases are TGTGCCAGCAGTTTCATGCCGTTATTAGGGGGCCGTACCGGGGAGCTGTTTTTT. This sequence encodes CASSFMPLLGGRTGELFF.

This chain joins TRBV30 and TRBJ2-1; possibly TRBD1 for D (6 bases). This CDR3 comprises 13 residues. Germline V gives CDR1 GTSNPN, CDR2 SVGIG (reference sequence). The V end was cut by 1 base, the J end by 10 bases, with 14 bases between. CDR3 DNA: TGTGCCTGGAGTGGGGACATCTCTGGGGAGCAGTTCTTC. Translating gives CAWSGDISGEQFF.

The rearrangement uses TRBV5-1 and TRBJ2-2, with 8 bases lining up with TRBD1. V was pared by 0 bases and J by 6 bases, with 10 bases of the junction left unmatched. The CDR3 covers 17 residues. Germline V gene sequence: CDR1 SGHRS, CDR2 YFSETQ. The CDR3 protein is CASSLGAGTGFSGELFF. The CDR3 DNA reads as TGCGCCAGCAGCTTGGGGGCCGGGACAGGATTTTCCGGGGAGCTGTTTTTT.

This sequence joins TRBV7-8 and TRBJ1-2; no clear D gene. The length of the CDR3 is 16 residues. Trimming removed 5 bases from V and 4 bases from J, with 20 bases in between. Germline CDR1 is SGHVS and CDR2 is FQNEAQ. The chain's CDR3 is CASSPRLLGYFYGYTF. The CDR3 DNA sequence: TGTGCCAGCAGCCCCAGACTCCTAGGGTACTTCTATGGCTACACCTTC.

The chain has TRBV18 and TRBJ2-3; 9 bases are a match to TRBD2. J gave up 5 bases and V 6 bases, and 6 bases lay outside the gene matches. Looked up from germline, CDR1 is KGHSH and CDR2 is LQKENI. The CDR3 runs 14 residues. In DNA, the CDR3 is TGTGCCAGCTCGACTAGCGGAGGGGTAGATACGCAGTATTTT. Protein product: CASSTSGGVDTQYF.

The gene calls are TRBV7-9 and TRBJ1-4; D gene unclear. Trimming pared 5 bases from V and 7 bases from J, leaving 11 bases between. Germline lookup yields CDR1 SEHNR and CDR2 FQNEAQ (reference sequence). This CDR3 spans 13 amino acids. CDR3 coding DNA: TGTGCCAGCAGCCCAGTTTCCGGTGAAAAACTGTTTTTT. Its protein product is CASSPVSGEKLFF.

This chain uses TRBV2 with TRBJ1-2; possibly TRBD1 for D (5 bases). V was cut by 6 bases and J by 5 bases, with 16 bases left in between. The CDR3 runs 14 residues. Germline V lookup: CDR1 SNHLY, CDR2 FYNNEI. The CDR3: CASRAEGRLYGYTF. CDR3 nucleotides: TGTGCCAGCAGGGCAGAGGGGCGTCTGTATGGCTACACCTTC.

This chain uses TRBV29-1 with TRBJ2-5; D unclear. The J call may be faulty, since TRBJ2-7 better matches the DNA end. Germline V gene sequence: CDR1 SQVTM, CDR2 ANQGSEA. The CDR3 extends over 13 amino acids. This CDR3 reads CSVRERGNYEQYF. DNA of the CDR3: TGCAGCGTTCGCGAACGTGGGAACTACGAGCAGTACTTC.

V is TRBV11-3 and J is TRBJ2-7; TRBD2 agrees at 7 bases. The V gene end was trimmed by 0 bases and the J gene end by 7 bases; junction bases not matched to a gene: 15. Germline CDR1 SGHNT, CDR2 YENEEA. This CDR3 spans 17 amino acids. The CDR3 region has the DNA TGTGCCAGCAGCTTAGAGAGCCTAGCGGAGGGTCTACGAGAGCAGTACTTC. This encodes CASSLESLAEGLREQYF.

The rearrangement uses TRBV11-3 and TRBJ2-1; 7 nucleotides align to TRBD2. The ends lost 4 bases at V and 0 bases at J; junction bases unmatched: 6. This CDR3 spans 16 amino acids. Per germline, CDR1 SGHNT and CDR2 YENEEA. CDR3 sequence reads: CASSSRDYGSYNEQFF. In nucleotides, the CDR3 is TGTGCCAGCAGCTCCAGGGACTATGGCTCCTACAATGAGCAGTTCTTC.

The DNA of the CDR3 is TGCGCCAGCAGATCCGGGACAGGGGCCACCGGGGAGCTGTTTTTT. It encodes CASRSGTGATGELFF. The chain joins TRBV5-1 to TRBJ2-2; 10 bases agree with TRBD1. Germline V gene lookup returns CDR1 SGHRS and CDR2 YFSETQ. J was trimmed by 4 bases and V by 5 bases; bases with no gene match: 5. CDR3 length: 15 amino acids.

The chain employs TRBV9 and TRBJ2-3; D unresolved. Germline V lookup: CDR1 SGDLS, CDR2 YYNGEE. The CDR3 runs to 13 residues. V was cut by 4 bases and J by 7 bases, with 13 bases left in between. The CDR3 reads CASSFRPENTQYF. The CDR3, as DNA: TGTGCCAGCAGCTTTAGACCCGAAAATACGCAGTATTTT.

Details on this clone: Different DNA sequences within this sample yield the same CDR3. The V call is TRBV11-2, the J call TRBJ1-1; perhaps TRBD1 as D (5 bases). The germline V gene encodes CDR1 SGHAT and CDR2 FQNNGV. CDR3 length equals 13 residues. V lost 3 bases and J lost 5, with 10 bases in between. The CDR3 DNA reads TGTGCCAGCAGCTTCCAGGGTTTAACTGAAGCTTTCTTT. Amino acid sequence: CASSFQGLTEAFF.

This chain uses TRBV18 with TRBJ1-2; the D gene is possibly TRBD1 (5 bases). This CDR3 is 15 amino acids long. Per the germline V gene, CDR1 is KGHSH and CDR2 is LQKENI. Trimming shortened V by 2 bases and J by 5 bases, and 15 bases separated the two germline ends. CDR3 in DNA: TGTGCCAGCTCACCAACCTCGGGGGGTGAATATGGCTACACCTTC. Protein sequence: CASSPTSGGEYGYTF.

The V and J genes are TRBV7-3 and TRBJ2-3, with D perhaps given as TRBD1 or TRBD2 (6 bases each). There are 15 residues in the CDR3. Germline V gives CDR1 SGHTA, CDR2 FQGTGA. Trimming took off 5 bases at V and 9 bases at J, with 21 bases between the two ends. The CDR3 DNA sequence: TGTGCCAGCAGCATAGGGGGACTGGGCCTTTGGACGCAGTATTTT. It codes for CASSIGGLGLWTQYF.

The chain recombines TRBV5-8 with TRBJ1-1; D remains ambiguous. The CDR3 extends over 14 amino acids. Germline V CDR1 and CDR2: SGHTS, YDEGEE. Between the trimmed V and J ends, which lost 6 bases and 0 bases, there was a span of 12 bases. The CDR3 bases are TGTGCCAGCACCCCCTACCCAGTGAACACTGAAGCTTTCTTT. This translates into CASTPYPVNTEAFF.

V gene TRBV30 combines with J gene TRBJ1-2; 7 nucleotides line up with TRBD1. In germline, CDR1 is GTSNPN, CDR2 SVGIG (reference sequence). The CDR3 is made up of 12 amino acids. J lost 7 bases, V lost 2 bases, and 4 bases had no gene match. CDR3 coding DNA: TGTGCCTGGAGTTCGACAGGGAGTGGCTACACCTTC. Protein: CAWSSTGSGYTF.

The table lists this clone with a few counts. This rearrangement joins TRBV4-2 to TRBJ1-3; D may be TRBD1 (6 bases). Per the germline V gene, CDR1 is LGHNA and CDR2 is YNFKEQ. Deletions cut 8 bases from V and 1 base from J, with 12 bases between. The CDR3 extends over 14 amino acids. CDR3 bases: TGTGCCAGCTCCCAGGGGATGTCTGGAAACACCATATATTTT. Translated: CASSQGMSGNTIYF.

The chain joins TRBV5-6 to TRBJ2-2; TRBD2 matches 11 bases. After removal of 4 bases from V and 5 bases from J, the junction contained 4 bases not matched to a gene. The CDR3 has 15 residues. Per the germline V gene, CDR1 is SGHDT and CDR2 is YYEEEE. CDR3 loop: CASSPSGRRTGELFF. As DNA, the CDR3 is TGTGCCAGCAGCCCTAGCGGGAGGAGGACCGGGGAGCTGTTTTTT.

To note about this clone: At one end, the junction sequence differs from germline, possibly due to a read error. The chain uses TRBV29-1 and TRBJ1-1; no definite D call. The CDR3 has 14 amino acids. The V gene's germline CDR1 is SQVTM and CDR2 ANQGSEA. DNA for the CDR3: TGCAGCGTTGAAACCGTGCGGGTCGGTACTGAAGCTCTCTTT. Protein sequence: CSVETVRVGTEALF.